The 9 T cell receptor beta chains given below trace back to one sample, sequenced in a study of T cells in Graves' hyperthyroidism and ophthalmopathy. Amplified TCR beta CDR3 regions came from RNA transcripts. First-round RT-PCR targeting the TCR CDR3 was performed with the HTBI primer set. TCRdb reprocessed the multiplex PCR reads with MiXCR, giving one entry per CDR3 protein. The sample shows about 300,000 distinct CDR3 sequences, roughly 19% of them seen only once. Sequencing was performed on blood. The receptor source for this set is a man between 50 and 59 years old with Graves' ophthalmopathy.

This clonotype was seen just once. This sequence may be a read error, since a much larger clone differs from it by one base. The chain recombines TRBV30 with TRBJ2-7; D might be TRBD1 (6 bases). V lost 4 bases to trimming and J lost 5 bases, with 18 bases between them. The CDR3 consists of 14 residues. Germline values: CDR1 GTSNPN, CDR2 SVGIG (reference sequence). This chain's CDR3 is CAWMTETGVHEQYF. Written as DNA, the CDR3 is TGTGCCTGGATGACCGAGACAGGTGTACACGAGCAGTACTTC. The full variable domain, completed using reference TRBV30 and TRBJ2-7, is SQTIHQWPATLVQPVGSPLSLECTVEGTSNPNLYWYRQAAGRGLQLLFYSVGIGQISSEVPQNLSASRPQDRQFILSSKKLLLSDSGFYLCAWMTETGVHEQYFGPGTRLTVT.

This clonotype showed up many times. V gene TRBV18 combines with J gene TRBJ2-3; D is uncertain. Trimming took 0 bases from V and 5 from J, leaving 6 bases between them. Germline CDR1 is KGHSH and CDR2 is LQKENI. This CDR3 has 13 amino acids. In nucleotides, the CDR3 is TGTGCCAGCTCACCACCCTACGTAGATACGCAGTATTTT. Translation: CASSPPYVDTQYF. Together with reference TRBV18 and TRBJ2-3, the CDR3 gives the full variable domain: NAGVMQNPRHLVRRRGQEARLRCSPMKGHSHVYWYRQLPEEGLKFMVYLQKENIIDESGMPKERFSAEFPKEGPSILRIQQVVRGDSAAYFCASSPPYVDTQYFGPGTRLTVL.

J is TRBJ1-1 and V is TRBV28; 9 positions match TRBD1. The CDR3 totals 16 residues. Germline lookup yields CDR1 MDHEN and CDR2 SYDVKM. Losses at the gene ends were 5 bases for V and 1 base for J; bases not matched to a gene: 8. The CDR3 region has the DNA TGTGCCAGCAGTCTTCACAGGGGGCGGGCGAACACTGAAGCTTTCTTT. It translates to CASSLHRGRANTEAFF.

For this clonotype: This may be a read error, as it is one base from a much larger clone. The V and J genes are TRBV11-3 and TRBJ1-1, with D unclear. From germline, CDR1 is SGHNT and CDR2 YENEEA. The CDR3 extends over 13 amino acids. This CDR3 is CASSLAANTGAFF. Written as DNA, the CDR3 is TGTGCCAGCAGCTTAGCAGCGAACACTGGAGCTTTCTTT.

The table lists this clonotype with a few counts. This sequence joins TRBV19 and TRBJ2-7, with D possibly matching TRBD1 (6 bases). Trimming took off 4 bases at V and 0 bases at J, with 16 bases between the two ends. CDR3 size: 16 residues. Per germline, CDR1 LNHDA and CDR2 SQIVND (reference sequence). CDR3 sequence (DNA): TGTGCCAGTAGTAAAGGGCCCGGACAGCTCTCCTACGAGCAGTACTTC. Translating gives CASSKGPGQLSYEQYF.

This rearrangement joins TRBV29-1 to TRBJ2-6, with D hard to call. The CDR3 has 13 residues. The V gene lost 4 bases and the J gene lost 0 bases, with 4 bases spanning the gap. Germline CDR1 and CDR2: SQVTM and ANQGSEA. CDR3 residues: CSVAGSGANVLTF. The CDR3 nucleotides are TGCAGCGTTGCAGGCTCTGGGGCCAACGTCCTGACTTTC.

This clonotype was observed a few times. The V call is TRBV4-2, the J call TRBJ2-1, with 12 positions matching TRBD2. V lost 2 bases to trimming and J lost 9 bases; unmatched junction nucleotides: 5. This CDR3 comprises 15 residues. Per germline, CDR1 LGHNA and CDR2 YNFKEQ. CDR3 sequence (DNA): TGTGCCAGCAGCCAAACGACTAGCGGGAGTAGTGAGCAGTTCTTC. Translating gives CASSQTTSGSSEQFF.

This clonotype was seen a few times. The chain has TRBV6-1 and TRBJ1-2, with D perhaps matching TRBD1 (6 bases). The germline gives CDR1 MNHNS, CDR2 SASEGT. CDR3 length: 12 amino acids. The V end lost 4 bases, the J end lost 8 bases, and 11 bases lay between the germline ends. The CDR3: CASSVGGRGYTF. Here the CDR3 DNA reads TGTGCCAGCAGTGTGGGGGGCCGAGGCTACACCTTC.

This clonotype occurred a few times. This chain uses TRBV4-1 with TRBJ2-6; D gene ambiguous. Trimming stripped 0 bases from V and 4 bases from J, with 10 bases between. The CDR3 is 16 amino acids. Germline V gives CDR1 MGHRA, CDR2 YSYEKL. DNA for the CDR3: TGCGCCAGCAGCCAAGACGGAAGTTTAGGGGCCAACGTCCTGACTTTC. Residues: CASSQDGSLGANVLTF.